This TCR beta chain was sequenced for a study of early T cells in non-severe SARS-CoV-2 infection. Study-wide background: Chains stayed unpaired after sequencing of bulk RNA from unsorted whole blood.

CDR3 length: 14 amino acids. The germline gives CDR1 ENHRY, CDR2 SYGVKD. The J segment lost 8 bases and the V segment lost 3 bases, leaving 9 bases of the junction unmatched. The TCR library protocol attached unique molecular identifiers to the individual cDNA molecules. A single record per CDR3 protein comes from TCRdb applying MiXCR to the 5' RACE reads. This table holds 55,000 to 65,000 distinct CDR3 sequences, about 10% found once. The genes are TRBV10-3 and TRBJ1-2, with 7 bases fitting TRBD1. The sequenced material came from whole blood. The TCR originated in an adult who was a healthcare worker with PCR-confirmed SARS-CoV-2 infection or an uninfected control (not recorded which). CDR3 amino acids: CAISDDREVRGYTF. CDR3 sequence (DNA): TGTGCCATCAGTGATGACAGGGAAGTTAGGGGCTACACCTTC.